Listed below are T cell receptor beta chains from one sample, sequenced in a study of identical twins. From the 5' RACE reads, TCRdb called clonotypes with MiXCR, one entry per CDR3 protein. The sample carries about 890,000 distinct CDR3 sequences, over 9% recorded once. This same sample was also taken into another study, of yellow fever vaccine responses in identical twins.

The sequenced sample consisted of PBMCs. Source of these receptors: a woman between 18 and 29 years old in good health. The CDR3 runs from the conserved cysteine through the conserved F or W. Each record gives: clone size, D gene, J gene, CDR3 length, V gene, CDR3 DNA, CDR3 protein. D genes are given only for firm matches. Clone size, where shown, is once, few, many, or a class for clones that have expanded.

many,.,TRBJ2-5,13,TRBV12-3/TRBV12-4,TGTGCCAGCAGATTCGGGTTACAAGAGACCCAGTACTTC,CASRFGLQETQYF
.,TRBD1,TRBJ1-1,18,TRBV5-1,TGCGCCAGCAGCTTAACAGGGGGCTCGATCATAATGAACACTGAAGCTTTCTTT,CASSLTGGSIIMNTEAFF
few,TRBD2,TRBJ2-3,16,TRBV20-1,TGCAGTGCCCCCAGAAGACTAGCGGGAGGAGAGTATACGCAGTATTTT,CSAPRRLAGGEYTQYF
many,.,TRBJ2-1,13,TRBV7-2,TGTGCCAGCAGTTTAAACTCCTACAATGAGCAGTTCTTC,CASSLNSYNEQFF
.,TRBD2,TRBJ2-1,14,TRBV24-1,TGTGCCACCAGTCGTAGCAGCGGGAGTAATGAGCAGTTCTTC,CATSRSSGSNEQFF
.,TRBD2,TRBJ2-1,12,TRBV7-9,TGCACCGTGGCGGGGGGTTACAATGAGCAGTTCTTC,CTVAGGYNEQFF
few,.,TRBJ2-7,15,TRBV5-1,TGCGCCAGCAGCTTGGCTGCAGACAACACTCCCGAGCAGTACTTC,CASSLAADNTPEQYF
.,.,TRBJ1-1,12,TRBV12-3/TRBV12-4,TGTGCCAGCAGAGTCAAGGGCACTGAAGCTTTCTTT,CASRVKGTEAFF
.,.,TRBJ2-2,16,TRBV3-1,TGTGCCAGCAGCCAAGAGTCCAGCGGGTCCACCGGGGAGCTGTTTTTT,CASSQESSGSTGELFF
few,TRBD2,TRBJ2-1,13,TRBV14,TGTGCCAGCAGGCTAGCGGGAGGGTATGAGCAGTTCTTC,CASRLAGGYEQFF
.,.,TRBJ2-7,14,TRBV28,TGTGCCAGCAGACCACTAGAACCCTCCTACGAGCAGTACTTC,CASRPLEPSYEQYF
.,.,TRBJ2-1,15,TRBV5-1,TGCGCCAGCAGCACCACCCCGTCCGGGGGAAATGAGCAGTTCTTC,CASSTTPSGGNEQFF
few,.,TRBJ1-4,14,TRBV4-1,TGCGCCAGCAGCCATCTTGAGGGTTGGGAAAAACTGTTTTTT,CASSHLEGWEKLFF
few,.,TRBJ2-5,13,TRBV7-9,TGTGCCAGCAGCTTAGCAACAGTAGAGACCCAGTACTTC,CASSLATVETQYF
many,.,TRBJ1-2,13,TRBV12-3/TRBV12-4,TGTGCCAGCAGTTCCAGAGATGGGCTTGGCTACACCTTC,CASSSRDGLGYTF
.,TRBD2,TRBJ2-3,15,TRBV29-1,TGCAGCGTTGAACTGACTAGCGGGAGGGGAGATACGCAGTATTTT,CSVELTSGRGDTQYF
.,.,TRBJ1-2,15,TRBV29-1,TGCAGCGCTATGGTGGCAGGGGCTGGCTATACTGGCTACACCTTC,CSAMVAGAGYTGYTF
few,.,TRBJ2-3,17,TRBV7-9,TGTGCCAGCAGCTTCGATGGACTAGCAGGGGGGCAAGATACGCAGTATTTT,CASSFDGLAGGQDTQYF
.,.,TRBJ2-1,16,TRBV7-9,TGTGCCAGCAGCTCCGCTGTGCAGGGGCCCTCGGATGAGCAGTTCTTC,CASSSAVQGPSDEQFF
.,TRBD1,TRBJ2-4,13,TRBV25-1,TGTGCCAGCAAAGGGGGCGCGGGCGGCATTCAGTACTTC,CASKGGAGGIQYF
few,.,TRBJ1-4,14,TRBV12-3/TRBV12-4,TGTGCCAGCAGTGAAGACGAGCTTAATGAAAAACTGTTTTTT,CASSEDELNEKLFF